This TCR beta chain was found in a study of blood T cell repertoires in COVID-19. At the level of the study: Specimens from acute and convalescent COVID-19 originated in the United States, Italy and Spain. T cells, B-cell-depleted T cells, or PBMCs provided the cDNA or gDNA that served as material.

Those enrolled in Seattle joined during active infection and were followed longitudinally afterward. Trimming removed 5 bases from V and 6 bases from J, with 18 bases in between. Germline CDR1 and CDR2: SSHAT and FNYEAQ (reference sequence). The CDR3 consists of 15 residues. Original processing notes: Amplification from reference gene primers served as the basis for estimated nucleated cell counts. Generated by immunoSEQ multiplex PCR, the TCRdb table keeps only in-frame clones and is missing some. D and trimming come from the DNA, and the V and J calls and clone size come from that table. This table holds fewer than 600,000 clones, approximately 92% found once.

The material sequenced was peripheral blood. The clonotype comes from a man in his late teens or twenties with COVID-19, enrolled during active disease. The rearrangement joins TRBV7-7 to TRBJ2-3; D is possibly TRBD1 (6 bases). This chain's CDR3 is CASSHGTRQGDTQYF. Written as DNA, the CDR3 is TGTGCCAGCAGCCACGGGACACGCCAGGGGGATACGCAGTATTTT.